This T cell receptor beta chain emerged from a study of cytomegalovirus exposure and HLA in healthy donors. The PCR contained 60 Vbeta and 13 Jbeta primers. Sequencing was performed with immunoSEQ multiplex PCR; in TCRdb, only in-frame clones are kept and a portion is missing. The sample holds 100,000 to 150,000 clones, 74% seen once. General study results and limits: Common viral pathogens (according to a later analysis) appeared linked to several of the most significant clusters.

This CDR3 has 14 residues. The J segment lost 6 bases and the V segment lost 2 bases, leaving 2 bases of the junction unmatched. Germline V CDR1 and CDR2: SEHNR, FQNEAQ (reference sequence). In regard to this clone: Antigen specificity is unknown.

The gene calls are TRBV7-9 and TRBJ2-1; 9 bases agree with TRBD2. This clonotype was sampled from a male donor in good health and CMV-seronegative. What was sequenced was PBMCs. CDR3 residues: CASSLSGGFNEQFF. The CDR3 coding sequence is TGTGCCAGCAGCTTAAGCGGGGGGTTCAATGAGCAGTTCTTC.